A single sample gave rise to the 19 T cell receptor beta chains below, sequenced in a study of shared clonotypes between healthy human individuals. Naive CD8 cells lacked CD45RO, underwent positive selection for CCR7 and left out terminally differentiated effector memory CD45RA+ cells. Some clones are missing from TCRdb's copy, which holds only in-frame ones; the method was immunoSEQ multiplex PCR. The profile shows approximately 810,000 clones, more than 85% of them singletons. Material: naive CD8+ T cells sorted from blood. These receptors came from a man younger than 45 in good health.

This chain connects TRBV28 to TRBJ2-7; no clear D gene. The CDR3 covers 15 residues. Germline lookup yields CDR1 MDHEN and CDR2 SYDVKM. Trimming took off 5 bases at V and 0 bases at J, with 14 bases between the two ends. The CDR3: CASSPGPGSSYEQYF. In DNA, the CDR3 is TGTGCCAGCAGTCCAGGCCCCGGCAGCTCCTACGAGCAGTACTTC.

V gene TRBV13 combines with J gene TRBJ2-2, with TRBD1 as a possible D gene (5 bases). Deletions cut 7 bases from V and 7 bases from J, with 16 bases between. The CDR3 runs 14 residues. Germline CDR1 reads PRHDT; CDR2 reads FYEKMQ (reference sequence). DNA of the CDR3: TGTGCCAGCAATATTAGGGGATTCGGCGGGGAGCTGTTTTTT. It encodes CASNIRGFGGELFF.

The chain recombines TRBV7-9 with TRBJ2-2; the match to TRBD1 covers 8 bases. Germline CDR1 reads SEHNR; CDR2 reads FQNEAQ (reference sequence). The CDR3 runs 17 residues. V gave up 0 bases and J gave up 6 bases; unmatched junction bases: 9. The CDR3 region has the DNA TGTGCCAGCAGCTTAGCGGGTTCAGGGGGCGATGCCGGGGAGCTGTTTTTT. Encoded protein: CASSLAGSGGDAGELFF. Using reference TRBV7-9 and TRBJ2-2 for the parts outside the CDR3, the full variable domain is DTGVSQNPRHKITKRGQNVTFRCDPISEHNRLYWYRQTLGQGPEFLTYFQNEAQLEKSRLLSDRFSAERPKGSFSTLEIQRTEQGDSAMYLCASSLAGSGGDAGELFFGEGSRLTVL.

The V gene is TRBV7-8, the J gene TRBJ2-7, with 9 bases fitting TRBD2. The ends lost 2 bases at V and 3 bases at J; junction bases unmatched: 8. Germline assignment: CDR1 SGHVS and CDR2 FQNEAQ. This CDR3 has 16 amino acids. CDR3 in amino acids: CASSLRASGMHYEQYF. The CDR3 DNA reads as TGTGCCAGCAGCTTACGGGCTAGCGGGATGCACTACGAGCAGTACTTC.

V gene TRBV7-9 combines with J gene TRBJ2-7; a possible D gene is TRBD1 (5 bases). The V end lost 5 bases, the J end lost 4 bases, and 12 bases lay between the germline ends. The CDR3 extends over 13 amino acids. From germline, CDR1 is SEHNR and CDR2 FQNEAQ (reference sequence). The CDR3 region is CASSPTDNYEQYF. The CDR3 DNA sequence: TGTGCCAGCAGCCCGACAGACAATTACGAGCAGTACTTC.

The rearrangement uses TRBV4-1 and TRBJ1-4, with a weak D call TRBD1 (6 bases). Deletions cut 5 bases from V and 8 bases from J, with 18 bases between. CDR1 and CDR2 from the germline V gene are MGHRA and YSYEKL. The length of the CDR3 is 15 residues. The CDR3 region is CASSTQQPGEEKLFF. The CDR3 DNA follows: TGCGCCAGCAGCACACAGCAGCCAGGGGAGGAAAAACTGTTTTTT.

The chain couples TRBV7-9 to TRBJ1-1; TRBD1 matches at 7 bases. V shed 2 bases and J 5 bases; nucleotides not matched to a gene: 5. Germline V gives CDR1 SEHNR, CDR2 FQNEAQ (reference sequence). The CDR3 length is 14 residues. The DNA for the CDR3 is TGTGCCAGCAGCTTATCTGCAGGGGGGACTGAAGCTTTCTTT. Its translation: CASSLSAGGTEAFF.

As DNA, the CDR3 is TGTGCCAGCAGCTCCTCCGGGACTAGGAGTGGTGAGCAGTTCTTC. This sequence encodes CASSSSGTRSGEQFF. The rearrangement links TRBV11-3 to TRBJ2-1; 8 nucleotides align to TRBD2. From germline, CDR1 is SGHNT and CDR2 YENEEA. The V gene end was trimmed by 4 bases and the J gene end by 9 bases; junction bases not matched to a gene: 11. The CDR3 loop spans 15 amino acids.

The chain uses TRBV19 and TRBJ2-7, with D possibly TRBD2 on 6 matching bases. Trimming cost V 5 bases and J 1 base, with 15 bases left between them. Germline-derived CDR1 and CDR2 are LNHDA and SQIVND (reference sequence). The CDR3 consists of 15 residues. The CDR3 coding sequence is TGTGCCAGTAGTCCCTTTATGACTAGATCCTACGAGCAGTACTTC. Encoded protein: CASSPFMTRSYEQYF.

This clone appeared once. The CDR3 region is CATSREGWVSYNEQFF. The CDR3 nucleotides are TGTGCCACCAGCAGAGAAGGCTGGGTCTCCTACAATGAGCAGTTCTTC. This sequence joins TRBV15 and TRBJ2-1, with unresolved D. Trimming pared 0 bases from V and 0 bases from J, leaving 9 bases between. CDR1 and CDR2 (germline): LNHNV, YYDKDF (reference sequence). The CDR3 has 16 amino acids.

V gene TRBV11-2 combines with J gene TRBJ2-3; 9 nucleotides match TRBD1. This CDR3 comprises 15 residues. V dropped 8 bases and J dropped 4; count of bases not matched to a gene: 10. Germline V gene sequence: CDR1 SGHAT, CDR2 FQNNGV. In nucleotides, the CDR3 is TGTGCCAGCGTAAGCCGGGACAGGGCTCCAGATACGCAGTATTTT. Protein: CASVSRDRAPDTQYF.

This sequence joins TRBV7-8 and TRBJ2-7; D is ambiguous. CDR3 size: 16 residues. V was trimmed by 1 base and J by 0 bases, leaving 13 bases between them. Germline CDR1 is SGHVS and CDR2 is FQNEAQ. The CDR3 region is CASSLVRTPNSYEQYF. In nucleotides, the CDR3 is TGTGCCAGCAGCTTAGTTAGAACACCAAACTCCTACGAGCAGTACTTC.

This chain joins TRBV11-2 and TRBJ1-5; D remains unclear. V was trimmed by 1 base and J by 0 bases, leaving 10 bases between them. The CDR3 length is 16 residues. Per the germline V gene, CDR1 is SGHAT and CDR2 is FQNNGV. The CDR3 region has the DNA TGTGCCAGCAGCTTAGGCGACGGGAATAGCAATCAGCCCCAGCATTTT. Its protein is CASSLGDGNSNQPQHF.

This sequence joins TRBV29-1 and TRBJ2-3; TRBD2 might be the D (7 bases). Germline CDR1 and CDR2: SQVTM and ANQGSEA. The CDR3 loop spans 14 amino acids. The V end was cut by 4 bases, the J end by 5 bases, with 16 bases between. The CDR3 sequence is CSVAGGLLVDTQYF. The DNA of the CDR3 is TGCAGCGTTGCGGGGGGCCTCTTAGTAGATACGCAGTATTTT.

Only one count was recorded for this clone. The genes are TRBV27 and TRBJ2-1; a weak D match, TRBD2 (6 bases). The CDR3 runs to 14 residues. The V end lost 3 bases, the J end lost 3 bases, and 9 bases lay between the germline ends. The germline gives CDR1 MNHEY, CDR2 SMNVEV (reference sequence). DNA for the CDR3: TGTGCCAGCAGTTTTGGCGGGAACTACAATGAGCAGTTCTTC. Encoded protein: CASSFGGNYNEQFF.

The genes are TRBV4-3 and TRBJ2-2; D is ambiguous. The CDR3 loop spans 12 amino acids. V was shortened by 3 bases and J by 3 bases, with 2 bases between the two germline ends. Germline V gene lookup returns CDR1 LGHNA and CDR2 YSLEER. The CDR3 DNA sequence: TGCGCCAGCAGCCATTACACCGGGGAGCTGTTTTTT. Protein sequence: CASSHYTGELFF.

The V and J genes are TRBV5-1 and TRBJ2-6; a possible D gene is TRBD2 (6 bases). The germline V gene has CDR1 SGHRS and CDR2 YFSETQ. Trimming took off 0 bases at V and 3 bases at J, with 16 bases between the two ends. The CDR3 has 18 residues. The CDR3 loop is CASSLVGTGRLGANVLTF. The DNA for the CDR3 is TGCGCCAGCAGCTTGGTTGGGACTGGGCGCCTTGGGGCCAACGTCCTGACTTTC.

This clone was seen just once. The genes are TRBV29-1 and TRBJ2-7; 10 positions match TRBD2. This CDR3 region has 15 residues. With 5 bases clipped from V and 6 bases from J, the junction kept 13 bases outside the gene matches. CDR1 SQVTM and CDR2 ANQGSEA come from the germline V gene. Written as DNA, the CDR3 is TGCAGCGTTAAGGCTAGCGGGGGTGATATGTTCGAGCAGTACTTC. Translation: CSVKASGGDMFEQYF.

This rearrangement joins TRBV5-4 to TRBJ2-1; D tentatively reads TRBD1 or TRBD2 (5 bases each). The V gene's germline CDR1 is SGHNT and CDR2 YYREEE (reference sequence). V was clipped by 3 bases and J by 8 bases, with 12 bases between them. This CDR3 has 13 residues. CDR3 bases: TGTGCCAGCAGCTCGCAGGGTAGCGATGAGCAGTTCTTC. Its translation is CASSSQGSDEQFF.